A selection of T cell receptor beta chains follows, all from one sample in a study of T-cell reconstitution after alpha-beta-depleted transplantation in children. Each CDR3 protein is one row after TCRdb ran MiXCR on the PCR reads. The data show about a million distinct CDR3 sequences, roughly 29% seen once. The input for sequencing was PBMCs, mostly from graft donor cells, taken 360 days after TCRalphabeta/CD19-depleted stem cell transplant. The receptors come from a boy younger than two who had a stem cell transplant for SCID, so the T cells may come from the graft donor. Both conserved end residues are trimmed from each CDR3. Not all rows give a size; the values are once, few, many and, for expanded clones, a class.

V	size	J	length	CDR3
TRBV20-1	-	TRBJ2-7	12	SARRVSISYEQY
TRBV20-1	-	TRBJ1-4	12	SAREGQLLEKLF
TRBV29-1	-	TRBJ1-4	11	SAVGGDNEKLF
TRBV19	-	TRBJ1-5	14	ASSTNNRNSNQPQH
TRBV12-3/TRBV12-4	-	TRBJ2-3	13	ASRDDTSSTDTQY
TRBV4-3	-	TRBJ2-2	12	ASGTSGNTGELF
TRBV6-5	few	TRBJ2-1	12	ASSYSSGYNEQF
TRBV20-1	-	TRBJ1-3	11	SAIQGAGNTIY
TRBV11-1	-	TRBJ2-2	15	ASSPRGGRENTGELF
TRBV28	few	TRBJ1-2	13	ASSLSPPRTYGYT
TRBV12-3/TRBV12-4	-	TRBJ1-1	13	ASHRTGDLNTEAF
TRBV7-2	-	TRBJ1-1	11	ASSYDRDTEAF
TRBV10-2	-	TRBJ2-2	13	ASSPNGVDTGELF
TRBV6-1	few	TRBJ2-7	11	ASNGPTGYEQY
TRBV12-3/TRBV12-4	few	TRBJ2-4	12	ASSLGLAGNIQY
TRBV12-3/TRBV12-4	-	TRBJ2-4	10	ASSSLAGDQY
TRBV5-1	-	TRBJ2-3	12	ASSFDSHTDTQY
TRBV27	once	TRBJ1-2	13	ASSFAPGPLYGYT
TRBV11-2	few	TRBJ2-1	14	ASSVYIAGGRNEQF
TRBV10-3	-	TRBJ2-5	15	AISAGQLAGGQETQY
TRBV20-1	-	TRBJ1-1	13	SARDPMGQGEKAF
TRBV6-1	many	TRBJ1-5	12	ASRPTGADQPQH
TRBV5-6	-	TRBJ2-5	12	ASLKGRREETQY
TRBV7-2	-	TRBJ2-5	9	ASSFWGTQY
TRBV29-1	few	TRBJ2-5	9	SVGVAETQY
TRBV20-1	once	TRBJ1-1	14	SALSPGGGLNTEAF